The source of this TCR beta chain is a study of T cells in Graves' hyperthyroidism and ophthalmopathy. For the study at large: Peripheral blood collection took place at initial diagnosis, before any treatment. General observations from the study: Within blood appeared most thyroid clonotypes that had expanded above 0.001.

This clonotype was counted at least ten times. Its antigen remains unidentified. The source material, RNA transcripts, was used to amplify TCR beta CDR3 regions. In the first-round RT-PCR of the TCR CDR3, the HTBI primer set was used. TCRdb reprocessed the multiplex PCR reads with MiXCR, giving one entry per CDR3 protein. Found here are approximately 590,000 distinct CDR3 sequences, approximately 14% of them singletons; the top ten hold around 7.3%. This CDR3 has 15 amino acids. Germline CDR1 is DFQATT and CDR2 is SNEGSKA (reference sequence). Trimming cost V 8 bases and J 0 bases; bases outside gene matches: 6. Graves' hyperthyroidism showing no ophthalmopathy progression within 18 months was considered stable. Disease duration under 2 months; hyperthyroidism patients were aged 18 to 65.

The TCR originated in a woman in her 30s with Graves' hyperthyroidism. The J gene is TRBJ2-3, the V gene TRBV20-1; 12 bases align to TRBD2. Sequenced input: blood. The CDR3 DNA follows: TGCAGTACGGGACTAGCGGGCACTAGCACAGATACGCAGTATTTT. As protein: CSTGLAGTSTDTQYF.